This T cell receptor (beta chain) is from a study of blood T cell repertoires in COVID-19. Overall study context: Nucleic acid was either cDNA or gDNA, and it came from T cells, B-cell-depleted T cells, or PBMCs.

Original methodology: How many nucleated cells were present was estimated from reference gene primer amplification. Method: immunoSEQ multiplex PCR; TCRdb's copy keeps in-frame clones and lacks some. V, J and clone size reflect that table, while D and trimming were determined from the DNA. The sample comprises hundreds of thousands of clones, 75% to 85% of which are singletons, and approximately 4.5% rests with the top ten. This CDR3 spans 18 amino acids. Germline V gene lookup returns CDR1 SGHRS and CDR2 YFSETQ. Germline trimming cut 4 bases from V and 1 base from J; bases unmatched to any gene: 10.

This chain connects TRBV5-1 to TRBJ2-2, with 10 nucleotides matching TRBD2. The sample taken for sequencing was peripheral blood. The receptor was isolated from a woman in her 70s with acute or convalescent COVID-19. In DNA, the CDR3 is TGCGCCAGCAGCCAGGCGGTAGCGGGGGGTCAGAACACCGGGGAGCTGTTTTTT. Translation gives CASSQAVAGGQNTGELFF.